The rows below give T cell receptor beta chains drawn from one sample of a study of radiation and T cells in renal cell carcinoma. Libraries were prepared by immunoSEQ multiplex PCR; TCRdb keeps only in-frame clonotypes and omits some of them. This table holds about 20,000 clones, approximately 60% found once. The sequencing here drew on tumor tissue, taken from a patient whose treatment included radiotherapy and nephrectomy. These receptors were obtained from a woman aged 70-85 years with renal cell carcinoma. Both conserved end residues are part of each CDR3. The D gene is left open where the match is weak. Not all rows give a size; the values are once, few, many and, for expanded clones, a class.

J gene | clone size | V gene | D gene | CDR3 DNA | CDR3 protein
TRBJ2-5 | - | TRBV4-2 | TRBD2 | TGTGCCAGCAGCGCCACGGGAGGGCAACAAGAGACCCAGTACTTC | CASSATGGQQETQYF
TRBJ1-5 | - | TRBV5-8 | - | TGTGCCAGCAGCTCGGACCTCACGGGAAGCAATCAGCCCCAGCATTTT | CASSSDLTGSNQPQHF
TRBJ2-7 | - | TRBV28 | - | TGTGCCAGCAGCCCCCCGAGCGGTCAGTTTGGCTACGAGCAGTACTTC | CASSPPSGQFGYEQYF
TRBJ1-1 | - | TRBV13 | - | TGTGCCAGCAGCTTAGGCCCAAGGTCATCTGAAGCTTTCTTT | CASSLGPRSSEAFF
TRBJ1-3 | few | TRBV7-3 | - | TGTGCCAGCAGCTTAAGTTCACAAGGAAACACCATATATTTT | CASSLSSQGNTIYF
TRBJ1-1 | - | TRBV7-2 | - | TGCGCCAGCAGCCTCGGGGGAAGCACTGAAGCTTTCTTT | CASSLGGSTEAFF
TRBJ2-3 | - | TRBV28 | - | TGTGCCAGCACCGGACATCTTAGCACAGATACGCAGTATTTT | CASTGHLSTDTQYF
TRBJ2-5 | - | TRBV4-2 | TRBD2 | TGTGCCAGCAGCCAAGATTTACTAGCGGGGGGGTATAGCCCGGGGAAAGAGACCCAGTACTTC | CASSQDLLAGGYSPGKETQYF
TRBJ1-2 | - | TRBV27 | TRBD1 | TGTGCCACCGCGGGGACAGGGGGGGCCTATGGCTACACCTTC | CATAGTGGAYGYTF
TRBJ1-2 | - | TRBV5-4 | - | TGTGCCAGCAGCTTAAAGGGGGGGTATGGCTACACCTTC | CASSLKGGYGYTF
TRBJ2-3 | - | TRBV7-2 | TRBD1 | TGTGCCAGCAGCACGGGACAGGGGGTTACAGATACGCAGTATTTT | CASSTGQGVTDTQYF
TRBJ1-5 | once | TRBV30 | TRBD1 | TGTGCCTGGAGCTACAGGGGGCCCATGCTTAGCAATCAGCCCCAGCATTTT | CAWSYRGPMLSNQPQHF
TRBJ2-7 | - | TRBV11-3 | - | TGTGCCAGCAGCTCCGGCCGACTATCCGAGCAGTACTTC | CASSSGRLSEQYF
TRBJ1-2 | once | TRBV9 | TRBD1 | TGTGCCAGCAGCCCGACGACAGGGGCCAACTATGGCTACACCTTC | CASSPTTGANYGYTF
TRBJ2-7 | - | TRBV30 | - | TGTGCCTGGAGAAGCCGGGGCAGTACCTACGAGCAGTACTTC | CAWRSRGSTYEQYF
TRBJ2-7 | - | TRBV7-8 | TRBD2 | TGTGCCAGCACCACCGGACTAGCTTGGCAACAGTACTTC | CASTTGLAWQQYF
TRBJ2-5 | few | TRBV16 | - | TGTGCCAGCAGCCGCCGACAGAAAGAGACCCAGTACTTC | CASSRRQKETQYF
TRBJ2-3 | - | TRBV21-1 | - | TGTGCCAGCAGCAAAGAATGGGGGTTTAGCACAGATACGCAGTATTTT | CASSKEWGFSTDTQYF
TRBJ2-6 | - | TRBV7-3 | - | TGTGCCAGCAGCTTCGACTCTGGGGCCAACGTCCTGACTTTC | CASSFDSGANVLTF
TRBJ2-2 | - | TRBV4-1 | - | TGCGCCAGCAGCCATACACCCGGGACGGCGACGAACACCGGGGAGCTGTTTTTT | CASSHTPGTATNTGELFF
TRBJ1-1 | - | TRBV28 | - | TGTGCCAGCAGTTTAAGGTACGCTGAAGCTTTCTTT | CASSLRYAEAFF
TRBJ2-3 | - | TRBV7-2 | TRBD2 | TGTGCCAGCAGCTTAAAAGCGGGGGCGGTGAGCACAGATACGCAGTATTTT | CASSLKAGAVSTDTQYF
TRBJ2-2 | - | TRBV7-2 | - | TGTGCCAGCAGCACCGCCCCCAGAACCGGGGAGCTGTTTTTT | CASSTAPRTGELFF
TRBJ1-5 | few | TRBV2 | - | TGTGCCAGCAGTGAGACATCTAGCAATCAGCCCCAGCATTTT | CASSETSSNQPQHF
TRBJ1-6 | few | TRBV6-4 | - | TGTGCCAGCAGTGAAGAGGCAGTGGGTTCACCCCTCCACTTT | CASSEEAVGSPLHF
TRBJ2-2 | - | TRBV7-3 | TRBD2 | TGTGCCAGCAGCTGGACTAGCGGGGGGAACACCGGGGAGCTGTTTTTT | CASSWTSGGNTGELFF
TRBJ2-5 | - | TRBV19 | TRBD1 | TGTGCCAGTAGTGCGACAGGGAAAGAGACCCAGTACTTC | CASSATGKETQYF
TRBJ2-7 | - | TRBV19 | - | TGTGCCAGTAGTATGGTCAGGGACAACGAGCAGTACTTC | CASSMVRDNEQYF
TRBJ2-7 | medium-sized | TRBV30 | TRBD1 | TGTGCCTGGAGACCTAACCGGGACAGCGTTTACTACGAGCAGTACTTC | CAWRPNRDSVYYEQYF
TRBJ2-1 | few | TRBV9 | - | TGTGCCAGCAGCATGGGGACTGCAGCCTACAATGAGCAGTTCTTC | CASSMGTAAYNEQFF
TRBJ2-1 | - | TRBV28 | TRBD2 | TGTGCCAGCAGTCCCCACCCGGGGCTAGCGGGGCCAAGGTCCAGCTCCTACAATGAGCAGTTCTTC | CASSPHPGLAGPRSSSYNEQFF
TRBJ1-2 | - | TRBV2 | - | TGTGCCAGCAGAAGGACAGAAGATGGCTACACCTTC | CASRRTEDGYTF
TRBJ2-3 | - | TRBV5-6 | TRBD1 | TGTGCCAGCAGCAAGGACAGGGGGCAGGTAGATACGCAGTATTTT | CASSKDRGQVDTQYF
TRBJ1-2 | medium-sized | TRBV27 | TRBD1 | TGTGCCAGCAGTTTCACAGGGGGTCGTGGCTACACCTTC | CASSFTGGRGYTF
TRBJ1-3 | few | TRBV29-1 | - | TGCAGCGTTGCGACAGGTGGAAACACCATATATTTT | CSVATGGNTIYF
TRBJ1-3 | - | TRBV30 | - | TGTGCCTGGAGTGTAGGTACGAGCTCTGGAAACACCATATATTTT | CAWSVGTSSGNTIYF
TRBJ2-7 | few | TRBV7-8 | TRBD1 | TGTGCCAGCAGCTTCGCCGGACAGGGGCCCTACGAGCAGTACTTC | CASSFAGQGPYEQYF
TRBJ1-1 | once | TRBV2 | TRBD1 | TGTGCCAGCAGTAAACGGACAGGGGGGCTTGTTGACACTGAAGCTTTCTTT | CASSKRTGGLVDTEAFF
TRBJ1-6 | few | TRBV2 | TRBD1 | TGTGCCAGCAGGGGACAGGGGGGGAATTCACCCCTCCACTTT | CASRGQGGNSPLHF
TRBJ2-7 | once | TRBV4-1 | TRBD2 | TGCGCCAGCAGCCAAGCATCCGGGACTAGTGCCTACGAGCAGTACTTC | CASSQASGTSAYEQYF
TRBJ2-7 | few | TRBV11-2 | TRBD1 | TGTGCCAGCACCGACCTCGGACAGGCATCTTCGTACGAGCAGTACTTC | CASTDLGQASSYEQYF